This T cell receptor (beta chain) was identified in a study of T-cell memory formation after mild COVID-19. This clonotype was observed many times. J was trimmed by 2 bases and V by 1 base; bases with no gene match: 0. The CDR3 runs 15 residues. Germline assignment: CDR1 SGHTA and CDR2 FQGTGA. TCRdb used MiXCR to reprocess the 5' RACE reads, holding one entry per CDR3 protein. This sample yields under 110,000 distinct CDR3 sequences, of which 17% are seen a single time; 28% belongs to the top ten. The receptor was derived from an adult woman who had mild COVID-19 (a few samples of this study predate the infection). Cell type and time point are not known. The chain joins TRBV7-3 to TRBJ2-1; 9 nucleotides match TRBD2. Input material: PBMCs or a T cell subset sorted from them (not recorded which). The CDR3 loop is CASSLIAGAYNEQFF. In DNA form, the CDR3 reads TGTGCCAGCAGCTTAATAGCGGGAGCCTACAATGAGCAGTTCTTC.